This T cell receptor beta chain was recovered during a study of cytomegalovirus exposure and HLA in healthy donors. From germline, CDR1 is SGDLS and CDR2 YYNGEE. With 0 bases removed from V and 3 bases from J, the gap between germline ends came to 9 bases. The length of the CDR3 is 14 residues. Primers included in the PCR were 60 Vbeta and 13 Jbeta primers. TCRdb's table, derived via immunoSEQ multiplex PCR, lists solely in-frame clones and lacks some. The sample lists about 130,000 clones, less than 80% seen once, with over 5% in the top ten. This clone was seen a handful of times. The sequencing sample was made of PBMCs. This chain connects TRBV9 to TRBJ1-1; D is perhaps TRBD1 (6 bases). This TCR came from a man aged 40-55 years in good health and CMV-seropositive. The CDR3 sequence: CASSVGTAYTEAFF. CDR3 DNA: TGTGCCAGCAGCGTAGGGACAGCATACACTGAAGCTTTCTTT.